A selection of T cell receptor beta chains follows, all from one sample in a study of T cell responses to AZD1222 COVID-19 vaccine. TCRdb's table, derived via immunoSEQ multiplex PCR, lists solely in-frame clones and lacks some. Of 200,000 or so clones listed, over 80% are singletons. Source: peripheral blood, taken on day 0 of MenACWY control vaccination. The receptors come from an adult in good health. The CDR3 runs from the conserved cysteine through the conserved F or W. A D gene is named only where the DNA matches it firmly. Size is omitted from some rows. Given values are once, few, many or a class for expanded clones.

NA	TRBD1	TRBV2	TRBJ1-5	TGTGCCAGCAGCCAGGGGGCCAATCAGCCCCAGCATTTT	CASSQGANQPQHF
few	NA	TRBV7-9	TRBJ2-5	TGTGCCAGCAGCTTAGAGGGCGTGGGACAACAAGAGACCCAGTACTTC	CASSLEGVGQQETQYF
once	NA	TRBV7-6	TRBJ2-1	TGTGCCAGCAGCTTAGGCGGGAATTACAATGAGCAGTTCTTC	CASSLGGNYNEQFF
NA	NA	TRBV28	TRBJ2-7	TGTGCCGGCTCCCCCGCGGGCCCCTTGGACGAGCAGTACTTC	CAGSPAGPLDEQYF
NA	NA	TRBV19	TRBJ1-5	TGTGCCGCGGCAGTGGTCGACAATCAGCCCCAGCATTTT	CAAAVVDNQPQHF
NA	TRBD1	TRBV9	TRBJ1-1	TGTGCCAGCAGCGTAGACGACAGGGACACTGAAGCTTTCTTT	CASSVDDRDTEAFF
NA	TRBD2	TRBV10-2	TRBJ2-1	TGCGCCAGCGTAGGACTAGCGGACGCCTACAATGAGCAGTTCTTC	CASVGLADAYNEQFF
NA	NA	TRBV10-3	TRBJ1-4	TGTGCCATCAGTGAGTCGACCGGTGCTAATGAAAAACTGTTTTTT	CAISESTGANEKLFF
NA	NA	TRBV27	TRBJ2-1	TGTGCCAGCAGTAGGCCAGACTACAATGAGCAGTTCTTC	CASSRPDYNEQFF
NA	NA	TRBV6-5	TRBJ1-5	TGTGCCAGCAGTTACTCCCTTTATAGCAATCAGCCCCAGCATTTT	CASSYSLYSNQPQHF
NA	TRBD1	TRBV28	TRBJ1-1	TGTGCCAGCAGTACCGCCTGGACAGGGGCCTTGAACACTGAAGCTTTCTTT	CASSTAWTGALNTEAFF
NA	TRBD1	TRBV5-1	TRBJ1-4	TGCGCCAGCAGCTTCGGTCCAGGGGGGGAAAAACTGTTTTTT	CASSFGPGGEKLFF
NA	TRBD2	TRBV28	TRBJ2-3	TGTGCCAGCAGTCGTCGTAGTAGCGGGAGATCAGATACGCAGTATTTT	CASSRRSSGRSDTQYF
NA	TRBD1	TRBV9	TRBJ2-7	TGTGCCAGCAGCGTTGCCCCGGACAGGGGGCGCGGTGAGCAGTACTTC	CASSVAPDRGRGEQYF
NA	TRBD2	TRBV11-1	TRBJ2-1	TGTGCCAGCACCCTTAGACCTAGCGGGAGTCGGAATGAGCAGTTCTTC	CASTLRPSGSRNEQFF
NA	NA	TRBV5-1	TRBJ1-2	TGCGCCAGCAGCTCGGACACCTATGGCTACACCTTC	CASSSDTYGYTF
once	NA	TRBV27	TRBJ2-7	TGTGCCAGCAGTTTATCGCGGGACTTCTCCTACGAGCAGTACTTC	CASSLSRDFSYEQYF
NA	NA	TRBV4-1	TRBJ1-4	TGCGCCAGCAGCCATACTGTTGGGGTCTCTAATGAAAAACTGTTTTTT	CASSHTVGVSNEKLFF
NA	NA	TRBV19	TRBJ1-5	TGTGCCAGTGAGGGCACACTTATCTTGGGATATAGCAATCAGCCCCAGCATTTT	CASEGTLILGYSNQPQHF
NA	NA	TRBV11-2	TRBJ2-1	TGTGCCAGCAGCTTAGATAGTGGGGCCTACAATGAGCAGTTCTTC	CASSLDSGAYNEQFF
once	NA	TRBV1	TRBJ1-5	TGCACCAGCAGCCCCATACTACAGGGGGGCAATCAGCCCCAGCATTTT	CTSSPILQGGNQPQHF
NA	NA	TRBV6-5	TRBJ1-1	TGTGCCAGCAGTTCCCGGGACACTATAGAAGCTTTCTTT	CASSSRDTIEAFF
NA	NA	TRBV6-5	TRBJ2-1	TGTGCCAGCAGTTACGGGCAGGGAAATAATGAGCAGTTCTTC	CASSYGQGNNEQFF
NA	NA	TRBV2	TRBJ1-1	TGTGCCAGCAGTGTCGGGGCTCAGAACACTGAAGCTTTCTTT	CASSVGAQNTEAFF
NA	NA	TRBV2	TRBJ2-2	TGTGCCAGCAGACCTGACAGCAACACCGGGGAGCTGTTTTTT	CASRPDSNTGELFF
NA	TRBD1	TRBV6-4	TRBJ1-2	TGTGCCAGCAGTGAAACCGAGGGACAGGACCTCTATGGCTACACCTTC	CASSETEGQDLYGYTF
once	NA	TRBV4-2	TRBJ1-5	TGTGCCAGCAGCCAAGATCGAGGGCACAATCAGCCCCAGCATTTT	CASSQDRGHNQPQHF
once	TRBD1	TRBV28	TRBJ2-7	TGTGCCAGCAGTGCGACAGGGTTCCTTTCCTACGAGCAGTACTTC	CASSATGFLSYEQYF
NA	NA	TRBV29-1	TRBJ2-7	TGCAGCGTTGAGGTCAGCCCCTACGAGCAGTACTTC	CSVEVSPYEQYF
NA	NA	TRBV6-2/TRBV6-3	TRBJ1-6	TGTGCCAGCAGTTACTTACAACGGGACATCGCCTTTTTT	CASSYLQRDIAFF
once	NA	TRBV28	TRBJ2-1	TGTGCCAGCAGTTTATCACTGGGCAATGAGCAGTTCTTC	CASSLSLGNEQFF
NA	NA	TRBV28	TRBJ1-3	TGTGCCAGCAGTTTAGCCGGAAACACCATATATTTT	CASSLAGNTIYF